This T cell receptor (beta chain) was identified in a study of neurological immune-mediated disorders. This clonotype has ten or more counts. TCRdb reprocessed the 5' RACE reads with MiXCR, giving one entry per CDR3 protein. In the table there are roughly 70,000 distinct CDR3 sequences, 3% to 5% of which are singletons. This clonotype was obtained from a man aged 25 to 45 with multiple sclerosis. Sequencing was carried out using PBMCs.

The CDR3 loop is CASSSSGTGWNTEAFF. CDR3 DNA: TGTGCCAGCAGCTCTAGTGGGACAGGGTGGAACACTGAAGCTTTCTTT. The chain uses TRBV7-8 and TRBJ1-1; 9 nucleotides align to TRBD1. Germline V gene lookup returns CDR1 SGHVS and CDR2 FQNEAQ. V was clipped by 4 bases and J by 1 base; unmatched bases: 7. The CDR3 is 16 residues long.